These 8 T cell receptor beta chains originate from one sample sequenced in a study of blood T cell repertoires in COVID-19. Assay used: immunoSEQ multiplex PCR; TCRdb lists only in-frame clones, some missing. The table shows some 460,000 clones, with 75% to 90% occurring only once. Sequencing used peripheral blood. The receptors were sampled from a woman aged 25 to 39 with acute or convalescent COVID-19.

The J gene is TRBJ2-2, the V gene TRBV24-1; D gene ambiguous. Germline V gives CDR1 KGHDR, CDR2 SFDVKD. This CDR3 spans 12 amino acids. Trimming stripped 7 bases from V and 5 bases from J, with 7 bases between. CDR3 DNA sequence: TGTGCCACCAGGGCTTCGACCGGGGAGCTGTTTTTT. Its translation: CATRASTGELFF.

The chain recombines TRBV28 with TRBJ2-6; 10 bases agree with TRBD1. Per the germline V gene, CDR1 is MDHEN and CDR2 is SYDVKM. The length of the CDR3 is 19 residues. With 3 bases clipped from V and 1 base from J, the junction kept 9 bases outside the gene matches. CDR3 bases: TGTGCCAGCAGTTTTTATAGGGACAGGGGTTCTTCTGGGGCCAACGTCCTGACTTTC. Its protein product is CASSFYRDRGSSGANVLTF.

This chain connects TRBV6-5 to TRBJ2-5; TRBD1 aligns across 8 bases. Trimming cost V 7 bases and J 5 bases; bases outside gene matches: 12. The CDR3 runs 15 residues. Germline CDR1 MNHEY, CDR2 SVGAGI. Here the CDR3 reads CASTFGQGNRETQYF. The CDR3 bases are TGTGCCAGCACCTTCGGACAGGGAAACAGGGAGACCCAGTACTTC.

This sequence joins TRBV7-3 and TRBJ2-1; 10 bases are a match to TRBD2. This CDR3 is built from 16 residues. Germline values: CDR1 SGHTA, CDR2 FQGTGA. V lost 5 bases to trimming and J lost 5 bases; unmatched junction nucleotides: 9. The CDR3 region is CASSLLAGGLNNEQFF. The CDR3 nucleotides read TGTGCCAGCAGCCTATTAGCGGGGGGACTGAACAATGAGCAGTTCTTC. The variable domain in full, with the rest retrieved from reference TRBV7-3 and TRBJ2-1, is GAGVSQTPSNKVTEKGKYVELRCDPISGHTALYWYRQSLGQGPEFLIYFQGTGAADDSGLPNDRFFAVRPEGSVSTLKIQRTERGDSAVYLCASSLLAGGLNNEQFFGPGTRLTVL.

This clone appeared a single time. This chain links TRBV30 with TRBJ1-5; a possible D gene is TRBD1 (5 bases). The CDR3 consists of 15 residues. Germline values: CDR1 GTSNPN, CDR2 SVGIG (reference sequence). Trimming took 0 bases from V and 6 from J, leaving 15 bases between them. The CDR3 sequence: CAWSVWQGGGQPQHF. The DNA for the CDR3 is TGTGCCTGGAGTGTATGGCAGGGCGGCGGTCAGCCCCAGCATTTT.

This chain connects TRBV12-3 or TRBV12-4 to TRBJ1-1, with D maybe TRBD1 (6 bases). V lost 3 bases and J lost 5, with 10 bases in between. CDR3 size: 13 residues. The DNA of the CDR3 is TGTGCCAGCAGTTTGACAGGAAAGACTGAAGCTTTCTTT. This codes for CASSLTGKTEAFF.

The chain carries TRBV28 and TRBJ1-5; no reliable D call. The CDR3 totals 17 residues. Deletions cut 4 bases from V and 3 bases from J, with 19 bases between. Per germline, CDR1 MDHEN and CDR2 SYDVKM. The CDR3 spells CASSSPLAVSLNQPQHF. Written as DNA, the CDR3 is TGTGCCAGCAGTTCCCCGCTAGCGGTCTCCCTCAATCAGCCCCAGCATTTT.

This chain uses TRBV27 with TRBJ2-7, with D maybe TRBD2 (6 bases). CDR3 length equals 16 residues. Trimming pared 6 bases from V and 1 base from J, leaving 19 bases between. Per germline, CDR1 MNHEY and CDR2 SMNVEV (reference sequence). CDR3 DNA sequence: TGTGCCAGCAGCACTAACTTCGGGAGTCAATCCTACGAGCAGTACTTC. It yields the protein CASSTNFGSQSYEQYF.